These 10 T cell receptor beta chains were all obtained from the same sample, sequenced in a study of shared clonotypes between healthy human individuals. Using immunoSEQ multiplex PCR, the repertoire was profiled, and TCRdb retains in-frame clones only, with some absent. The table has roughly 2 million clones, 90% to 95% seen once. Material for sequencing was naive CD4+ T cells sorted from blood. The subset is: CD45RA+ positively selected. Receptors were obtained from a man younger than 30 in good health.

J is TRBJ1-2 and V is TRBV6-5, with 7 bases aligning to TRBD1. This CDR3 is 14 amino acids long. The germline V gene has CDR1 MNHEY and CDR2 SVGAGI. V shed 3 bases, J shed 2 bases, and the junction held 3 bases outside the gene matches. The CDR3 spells CASSYGTANYGYTF. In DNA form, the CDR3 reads TGTGCCAGCAGTTATGGGACAGCCAACTATGGCTACACCTTC.

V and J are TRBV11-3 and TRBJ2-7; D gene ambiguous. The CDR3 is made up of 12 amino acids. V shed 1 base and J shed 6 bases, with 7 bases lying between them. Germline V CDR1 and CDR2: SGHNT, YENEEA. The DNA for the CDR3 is TGTGCCAGCAGCTTAGCAAGGAGCGAGCAGTACTTC. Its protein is CASSLARSEQYF.

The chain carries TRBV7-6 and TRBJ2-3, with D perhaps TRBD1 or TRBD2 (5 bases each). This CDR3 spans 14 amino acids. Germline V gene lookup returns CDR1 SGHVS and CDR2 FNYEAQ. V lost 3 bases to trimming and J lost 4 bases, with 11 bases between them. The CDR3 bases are TGTGCCAGCAGCTTCCGGGACCCCCCAGATACGCAGTATTTT. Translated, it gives CASSFRDPPDTQYF. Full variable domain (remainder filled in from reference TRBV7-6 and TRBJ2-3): GAGVSQSPRYKVTKRGQDVALRCDPISGHVSLYWYRQALGQGPEFLTYFNYEAQQDKSGLPNDRFSAERPEGSISTLTIQRTEQRDSAMYRCASSFRDPPDTQYFGPGTRLTVL.

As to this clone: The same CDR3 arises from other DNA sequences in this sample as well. CDR3 sequence (DNA): TGTGCCAGCAGTTTGGGACTCAACTATGGCTACACCTTC. Translation: CASSLGLNYGYTF. The chain employs TRBV28 and TRBJ1-2; D is perhaps TRBD1 (5 bases). V was trimmed by 3 bases and J by 2 bases, leaving 7 bases between them. CDR3 length equals 13 residues. Germline values: CDR1 MDHEN, CDR2 SYDVKM.

The CDR3 DNA reads TGTGCCAGTAGTATAGGGCCAGGAACCAACGAGCAGTACTTC. Translated, it gives CASSIGPGTNEQYF. This chain connects TRBV19 to TRBJ2-7, with D uncertain. V lost 1 base and J lost 5, with 12 bases in between. Germline CDR1 LNHDA, CDR2 SQIVND (reference sequence). The CDR3 is 14 amino acids.

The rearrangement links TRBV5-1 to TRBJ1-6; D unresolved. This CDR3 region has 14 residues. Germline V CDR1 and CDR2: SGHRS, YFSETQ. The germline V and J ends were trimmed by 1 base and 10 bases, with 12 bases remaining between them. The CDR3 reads CASSLTVEGSPLHF. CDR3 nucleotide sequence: TGCGCCAGCAGCTTGACAGTGGAAGGGTCACCCCTCCACTTT.

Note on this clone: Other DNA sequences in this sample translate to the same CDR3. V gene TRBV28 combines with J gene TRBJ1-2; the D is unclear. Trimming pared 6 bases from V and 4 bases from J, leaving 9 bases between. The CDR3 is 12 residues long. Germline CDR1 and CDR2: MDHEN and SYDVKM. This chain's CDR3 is CASSSRVYGYTF. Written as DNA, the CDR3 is TGTGCCAGCAGCTCTAGGGTCTATGGCTACACCTTC.

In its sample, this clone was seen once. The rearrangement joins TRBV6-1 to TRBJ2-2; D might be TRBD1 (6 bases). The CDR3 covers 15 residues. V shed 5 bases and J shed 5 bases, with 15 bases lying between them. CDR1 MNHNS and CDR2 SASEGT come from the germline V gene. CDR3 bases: TGTGCCAGCAGTCCCAATAGAGGGGGTACCGGGGAGCTGTTTTTT. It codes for CASSPNRGGTGELFF.

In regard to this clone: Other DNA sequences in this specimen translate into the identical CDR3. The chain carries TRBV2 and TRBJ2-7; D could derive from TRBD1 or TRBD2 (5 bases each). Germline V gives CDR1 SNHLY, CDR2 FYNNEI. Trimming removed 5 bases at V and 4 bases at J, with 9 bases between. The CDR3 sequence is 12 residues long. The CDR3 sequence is CASSRDGYEQYF. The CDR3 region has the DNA TGTGCCAGCAGTAGGGACGGATACGAGCAGTACTTC.

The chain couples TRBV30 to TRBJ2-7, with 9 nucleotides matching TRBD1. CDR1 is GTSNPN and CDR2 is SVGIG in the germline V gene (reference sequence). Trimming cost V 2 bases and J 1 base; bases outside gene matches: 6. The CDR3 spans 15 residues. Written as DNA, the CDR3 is TGTGCCTGGAGTCCCGGGACAGGGATTTCCTACGAGCAGTACTTC. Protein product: CAWSPGTGISYEQYF.